Presented here are 18 T cell receptor beta chains from one specimen sequenced in a study of cytomegalovirus exposure and HLA in healthy donors. The PCR had 60 Vbeta and 13 Jbeta primers. Some clones are missing from TCRdb's copy, which holds only in-frame ones; the method was immunoSEQ multiplex PCR. The sample includes 130,000 to 150,000 clones, 73% of them seen just once. The material sequenced was PBMCs. The receptors stem from a human donor in good health.

The V and J genes are TRBV28 and TRBJ1-1, with a tentative D call TRBD1 (5 bases). Germline values: CDR1 MDHEN, CDR2 SYDVKM. Trimming left V 7 bases short and J 1 base short, with 19 bases between. The CDR3 extends over 16 amino acids. The CDR3 sequence: CASNQLGAVSNTEAFF. The CDR3 bases are TGTGCCAGCAATCAGTTAGGGGCAGTCTCGAACACTGAAGCTTTCTTT.

V and J are TRBV7-3 and TRBJ2-1; D remains ambiguous. Germline values: CDR1 SGHTA, CDR2 FQGTGA. There are 14 residues in the CDR3. V was trimmed by 5 bases and J by 8 bases, leaving 16 bases between them. CDR3 sequence (DNA): TGTGCCAGCAGCGACTCGATTCCCGCCGATGAGCAGTTCTTC. It is translated as CASSDSIPADEQFF.

The chain employs TRBV10-3 and TRBJ2-3; D might be TRBD2 (6 bases). V shed 4 bases and J shed 0 bases, with 8 bases lying between them. From germline, CDR1 is ENHRY and CDR2 SYGVKD. This CDR3 has 14 residues. The CDR3 sequence: CAISGGTSTDTQYF. CDR3 coding DNA: TGTGCCATCAGTGGTGGGACTAGCACAGATACGCAGTATTTT.

The V and J genes are TRBV4-1 and TRBJ1-1, with D uncertain. The CDR3 spans 16 residues. The germline CDR1 and CDR2 sequences are MGHRA and YSYEKL. Trimming took off 3 bases at V and 3 bases at J, with 17 bases between the two ends. The CDR3 DNA sequence: TGCGCCAGCAGCCACTCAGGTACGGGGAGGGACACTGAAGCTTTCTTT. Residues: CASSHSGTGRDTEAFF.

V gene TRBV7-8 combines with J gene TRBJ2-2; the D is unclear. Trimming left V 6 bases short and J 0 bases short, with 11 bases between. In germline, CDR1 is SGHVS, CDR2 FQNEAQ. CDR3 size: 15 residues. In nucleotides, the CDR3 is TGTGCCAGCAGGACAAGTACCGCGAACACCGGGGAGCTGTTTTTT. Encoded protein: CASRTSTANTGELFF.

The chain uses TRBV10-3 and TRBJ1-1, with D possibly matching TRBD1 (5 bases). Trimming cost V 0 bases and J 1 base, with 6 bases left between them. From germline, CDR1 is ENHRY and CDR2 SYGVKD. The CDR3 covers 14 residues. The CDR3 coding sequence is TGTGCCATCAGTGAGTCGGGGGGGAACACTGAAGCTTTCTTT. Amino acids: CAISESGGNTEAFF.

V and J are TRBV19 and TRBJ2-3; weak D call: TRBD1 (5 bases). The V and J ends lost 1 base and 6 bases respectively, with 11 bases between them. Germline assignment: CDR1 LNHDA and CDR2 SQIVND (reference sequence). The CDR3 spans 14 residues. This CDR3 is CASSIVGPGDTQYF. The DNA for the CDR3 is TGTGCCAGTAGTATAGTAGGGCCAGGGGATACGCAGTATTTT.

The chain is built from TRBV5-1 and TRBJ2-3; perhaps TRBD1 as D (5 bases). CDR1 and CDR2 from the germline V gene are SGHRS and YFSETQ. Trimming pared 2 bases from V and 2 bases from J, leaving 9 bases between. The CDR3 totals 14 residues. The CDR3 spells CASSFRGLTDTQYF. Here the CDR3 DNA reads TGCGCCAGCAGCTTTAGGGGCCTCACAGATACGCAGTATTTT.

The chain joins TRBV6-6 to TRBJ1-5; unclear D gene. In germline, CDR1 is MNHNY, CDR2 SVGAGI (reference sequence). This CDR3 is built from 14 residues. V lost 9 bases and J lost 3, with 15 bases in between. CDR3 DNA sequence: TGTGCCAGTCAGTATTCAGCGAACAATCAGCCCCAGCATTTT. Its protein is CASQYSANNQPQHF.

The V and J genes are TRBV5-1 and TRBJ2-2, with 8 bases lining up with TRBD1. V was clipped by 4 bases and J by 4 bases; unmatched bases: 6. The length of the CDR3 is 15 residues. In germline, CDR1 is SGHRS, CDR2 YFSETQ. The CDR3 DNA is TGCGCCAGCAGCCCCGGGACAGGCTTCACCGGGGAGCTGTTTTTT. It translates to CASSPGTGFTGELFF.

J is TRBJ2-3 and V is TRBV5-4, with D possibly matching TRBD2 (5 bases). The CDR3 sequence is 15 residues long. Germline V gene data show CDR1 as SGHNT and CDR2 as YYREEE (reference sequence). Trimming removed 2 bases at V and 2 bases at J, with 12 bases between. The CDR3 DNA is TGTGCCAGCAGCTTCCTAAGCGGAACCACAGATACGCAGTATTTT. Residues: CASSFLSGTTDTQYF.

This clone was counted between two and nine times. V gene TRBV2 combines with J gene TRBJ2-7, with 8 bases identical to TRBD2. Looked up from germline, CDR1 is SNHLY and CDR2 is FYNNEI. The CDR3 consists of 14 residues. After removal of 6 bases from V and 5 bases from J, the junction contained 9 bases not matched to a gene. CDR3 sequence reads: CASRVGGDLHEQYF. CDR3 sequence (DNA): TGTGCCAGCAGGGTCGGGGGGGATCTCCACGAGCAGTACTTC.

The genes are TRBV5-6 and TRBJ2-3; 7 bases are shared with TRBD1. The CDR3 is 15 amino acids. The trim removed 4 bases at V and 6 bases at J, leaving 11 bases unmatched. Per germline, CDR1 SGHDT and CDR2 YYEEEE. This CDR3 is CASSEWTGLADTQYF. The CDR3 DNA is TGTGCCAGCAGCGAATGGACAGGCCTCGCGGATACGCAGTATTTT.

The chain couples TRBV27 to TRBJ1-2, with TRBD1 as a possible D gene (6 bases). This CDR3 has 14 amino acids. Deletions cut 3 bases from V and 5 bases from J, with 13 bases between. The germline V gene encodes CDR1 MNHEY and CDR2 SMNVEV (reference sequence). This CDR3 is CASSFSGVGYGYTF. CDR3 nucleotides: TGTGCCAGCAGTTTTTCAGGGGTGGGGTATGGCTACACCTTC.

This clone showed up just a few times. The chain joins TRBV6-5 to TRBJ2-7, with unresolved D. V lost 5 bases and J 2 bases, leaving 4 bases between the germline ends. The CDR3 has 11 amino acids. Germline CDR1 MNHEY, CDR2 SVGAGI. The CDR3 here is CASSGPYEQYF. The CDR3, as DNA: TGTGCCAGCAGTGGCCCCTACGAGCAGTACTTC.

This clone was observed a handful of times. V usage is TRBV7-9 and J usage is TRBJ2-5; TRBD2 matches 9 bases. Trimming at V came to 5 bases and at J to 1 base, leaving 2 bases not matched to a gene. The CDR3 totals 14 residues. Germline CDR1 SEHNR, CDR2 FQNEAQ (reference sequence). CDR3 nucleotides: TGTGCCAGCAGCGTTAGCGGGGGCCAAGAGACCCAGTACTTC. Translated: CASSVSGGQETQYF.

In regard to this clone: Sequence at one end of the junction differs from germline and may be a read error. Additional DNA sequences in this sample encode the identical CDR3. V is TRBV2 and J is TRBJ1-5, with TRBD1 matching over 8 bases. This CDR3 region has 12 residues. CDR1 and CDR2 from the germline V gene are SNHLY and FYNNEI. The CDR3 DNA reads TGCGCCAGCAAGACAGGGGTTCAGCCCCAGCATTTT. Encoded protein: CASKTGVQPQHF.

This clone was counted only a few times. V and J are TRBV9 and TRBJ2-2; D unclear. Per the germline V gene, CDR1 is SGDLS and CDR2 is YYNGEE. The CDR3 has 15 amino acids. Deletions cut 0 bases from V and 0 bases from J, with 6 bases between. The CDR3 nucleotides read TGTGCCAGCAGCGTAGGACTGGCGAACACCGGGGAGCTGTTTTTT. Encoded protein: CASSVGLANTGELFF.